Listed here is a single T cell receptor (beta chain). Its antigen is currently not known. Base qualities are missing; no much larger clone stands one base away. The sample is drawn from a study of CD8+ T cells in alopecia areata (dated by TCRdb to 2016 to 2019). Concerning the study at large: The treated patients took part in an open-label pilot trial in which moderate-to-severe alopecia areata was treated with oral tofacitinib at 5 to 10 mg twice daily. Tofacitinib was given for 6 to 18 months, followed by 6 months of follow-up off drug to assess delayed response and recurrence. For the treated patients, the SALT score, which quantifies what percentage of scalp surface area is affected, served as the measure of disease severity. High-throughput TCRbeta sequencing was used to examine T cell clonal expansion in alopecia areata in both the C3H/HeJ mouse model and human patients. On the human side, TCRbeta sequencing was run on scalp tissue and on sorted CD4+ and CD8+ peripheral blood T cells from healthy controls and from alopecia areata patients with either patchy or totalis/universalis disease. Patients on tofacitinib were biopsied at baseline and after 4 and 24 weeks of treatment, and several of the patients also had a later scalp biopsy. Clonality in the scalp was compared among normal scalp (n=4), patchy alopecia areata scalp (n=8), and alopecia totalis/universalis scalp (n=8). The RNA source kit depended on sample type: the PAXgene miRNA kit for fixed scalp, the miRNeasy kit for PBMCs, and the RNeasy kit for mouse skin. TCRbeta CDR3 regions were amplified by immunoSEQ multiplex PCR using 35 Vbeta forward and 13 Jbeta reverse primers.

In light of the paper, this sample's time point label describes: about 25 weeks on oral tofacitinib. The intended sense of this specimen's treatment or condition label: oral pan-JAK inhibitor, 5-10 mg twice daily. Lesional scalp punch biopsies and peripheral blood were obtained from alopecia areata patients. PBMCs were separated by density centrifugation and stained for CD3, CD4 and CD8, after which CD4+ and CD8+ T cells were sorted on a FACSAria. Including the terminal cysteine and phenylalanine, the CDR3 comprises 14 residues. The only DNA kept is the CDR3, 42 bases in frame from the first base. According to the germline V gene (reference sequence), CDR1 reads SEHNR and CDR2 reads FQNEAQ. V is pared back by 2 bases and J by 2 bases, with 10 bases lying between the germline termini. The library came from the immunoSEQ multiplex PCR assay. To provide template for TCR sequencing, every sample had RNA extracted and reverse transcribed into cDNA. First-strand cDNA was synthesized using SuperScript III with a 2:1 mix of oligo-dT and random hexamers. Amplification bias was assessed with a synthetic immune receptor repertoire, and residual bias was removed computationally. As for the authors' bioinformatics: Raw reads were preprocessed to remove errors, and CDR3 was defined according to IMGT conventions as the region from the conserved cysteine to phenylalanine. Clonality was computed as 1 minus the Shannon entropy, with the entropy normalized by log2 of the number of productive unique TCRs. CD4 or CD8 identity of scalp clones was inferred by cross-referencing scalp TCRbeta sequences with sorted blood CD4 and CD8 repertoires. What TCRdb holds here is the immuneACCESS table cut down to in-frame rearrangements. Part of the clones is not present; checked against another copy, under half of the missing clones reflect an unresolved V gene, and the others are unexplained. V and J calls and clone size are as listed in that table; D and trimming were resolved from the DNA. In all, the sample holds 190,000 or so clones, and about 60% of those were seen once. The top ten clones comprise 10% to 15% of the sample.

The study at large found these results: Lesional scalp, especially in alopecia totalis/universalis, showed higher clonality and more expanded CD8+ clones than normal scalp, suggesting antigenic drive. Shared TCR sequences between patients were less evident than in mice, which may be partly attributable to HLA diversity in the patient population. During tofacitinib treatment, many expanded lesional clones remained in scalp and blood, and this persistence may partly explain relapse after treatment is stopped. Unlike mouse skin, which is dominated by gammadelta T cells, normal human skin has resident alphabeta T cells that are also sequenced, and this complicates analysis of the scalp TCR repertoire. With tofacitinib, both scalp clonality and the number of expanded CD8+ clones among the top 100 scalp clones went down significantly. Because the treated cohort was small and had only one nonresponder, larger studies are needed to examine links between baseline CD8+ expansion and response.

The receptor was derived from a human donor with alopecia areata. The material was CD8+ T cells sorted from blood, obtained at week 24, from a patient treated with tofacitinib. This sequence uses TRBV7-9 and TRBJ2-7, with the D gene not clear enough to name. The nucleotide sequence reads TGTGCCAGCAGCTTAAGCAACGGAGCCTACGAGCAGTACTTC. The translation is CASSLSNGAYEQYF.